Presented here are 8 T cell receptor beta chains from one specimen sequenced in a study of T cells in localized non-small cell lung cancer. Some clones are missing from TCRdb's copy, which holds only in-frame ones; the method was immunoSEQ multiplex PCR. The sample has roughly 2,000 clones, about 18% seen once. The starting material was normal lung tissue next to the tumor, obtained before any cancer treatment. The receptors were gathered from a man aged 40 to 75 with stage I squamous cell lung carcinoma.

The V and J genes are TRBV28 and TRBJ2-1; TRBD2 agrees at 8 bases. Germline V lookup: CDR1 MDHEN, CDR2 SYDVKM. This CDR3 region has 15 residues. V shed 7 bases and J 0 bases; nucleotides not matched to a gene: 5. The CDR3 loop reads CASKIAGSSYNEQFF. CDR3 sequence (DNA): TGTGCCAGCAAAATAGCGGGAAGCTCCTACAATGAGCAGTTCTTC.

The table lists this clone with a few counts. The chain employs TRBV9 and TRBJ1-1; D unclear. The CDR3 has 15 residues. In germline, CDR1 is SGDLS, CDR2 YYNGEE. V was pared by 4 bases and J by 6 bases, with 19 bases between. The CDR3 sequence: CASSPSAQTLPEAFF. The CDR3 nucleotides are TGTGCCAGCAGCCCCTCGGCCCAAACCCTTCCTGAAGCTTTCTTT.

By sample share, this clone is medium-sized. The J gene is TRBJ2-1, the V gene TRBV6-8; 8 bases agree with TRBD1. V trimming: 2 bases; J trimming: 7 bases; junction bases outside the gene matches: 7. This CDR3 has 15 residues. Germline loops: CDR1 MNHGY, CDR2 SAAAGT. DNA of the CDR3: TGTGCCAGCAGTTACGCGGGGACAGGCGGGAATGAGCAGTTCTTC. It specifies CASSYAGTGGNEQFF.

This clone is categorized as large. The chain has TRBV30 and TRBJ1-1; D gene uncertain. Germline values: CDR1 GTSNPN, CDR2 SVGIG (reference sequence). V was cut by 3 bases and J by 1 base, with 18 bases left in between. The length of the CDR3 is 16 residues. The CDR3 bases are TGTGCCTGGAGGCCTCCTGAGGGCTCGTGGAACACTGAAGCTTTCTTT. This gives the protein CAWRPPEGSWNTEAFF.

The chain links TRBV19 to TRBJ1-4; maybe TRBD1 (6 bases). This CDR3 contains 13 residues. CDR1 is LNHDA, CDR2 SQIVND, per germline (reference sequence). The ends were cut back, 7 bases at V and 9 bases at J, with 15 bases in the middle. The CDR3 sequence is CASTLTGQKKLFF. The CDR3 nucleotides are TGTGCCAGTACCCTTACCGGACAGAAAAAACTGTTTTTT.

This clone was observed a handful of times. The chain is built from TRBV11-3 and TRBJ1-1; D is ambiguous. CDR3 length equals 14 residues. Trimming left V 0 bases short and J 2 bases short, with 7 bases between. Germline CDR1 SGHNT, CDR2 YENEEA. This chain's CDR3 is CASSLDGVNTEAFF. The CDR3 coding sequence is TGTGCCAGCAGCTTAGATGGGGTAAACACTGAAGCTTTCTTT. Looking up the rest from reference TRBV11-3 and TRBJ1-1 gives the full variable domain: EAGVVQSPRYKIIEKKQPVAFWCNPISGHNTLYWYLQNLGQGPELLIRYENEEAVDDSQLPKDRFSAERLKGVDSTLKIQPAELGDSAVYLCASSLDGVNTEAFFGQGTRLTVV.

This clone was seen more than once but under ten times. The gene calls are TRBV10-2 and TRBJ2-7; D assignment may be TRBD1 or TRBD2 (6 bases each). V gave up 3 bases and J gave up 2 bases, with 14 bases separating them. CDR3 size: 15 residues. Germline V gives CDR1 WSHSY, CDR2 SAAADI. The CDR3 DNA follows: TGCGCCAGCAGTGAATCCGGGGGCACCGCCTACGAGCAGTACTTC. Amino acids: CASSESGGTAYEQYF.

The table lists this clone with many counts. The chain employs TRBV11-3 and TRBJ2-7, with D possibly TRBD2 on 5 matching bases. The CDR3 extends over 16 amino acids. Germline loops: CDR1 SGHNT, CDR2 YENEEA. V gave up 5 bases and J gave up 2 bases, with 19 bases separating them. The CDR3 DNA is TGTGCCAGCAGCCCCGCCGACCGAGGGTTCCCCTACGAGCAGTACTTC. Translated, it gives CASSPADRGFPYEQYF.